This T cell receptor (beta chain) is drawn from a study of technical replicates of blood from a handful of donors. Assay: immunoSEQ multiplex PCR; the TCRdb copy retains only in-frame clones and omits some. Of around 100,000 clones in the sample, under 96% were seen once. The CDR3 is 15 residues long. The germline gives CDR1 SGHNT, CDR2 YYREEE (reference sequence). Germline trimming cut 4 bases from V and 8 bases from J; bases unmatched to any gene: 14. Specimen: T cells isolated from PBMCs. The rearrangement uses TRBV5-4 and TRBJ1-2; 7 nucleotides align to TRBD1. This receptor was identified in a human donor in good health. In nucleotides, the CDR3 is TGTGCCAGCAGCCCTCCGGACAGGAATCCTCCCGGCTACACCTTC. Its protein is CASSPPDRNPPGYTF. Based on the CDR3 plus reference TRBV5-4 and TRBJ1-2, the full variable domain is ETGVTQSPTHLIKTRGQQVTLRCSSQSGHNTVSWYQQALGQGPQFIFQYYREEENGRGNFPPRFSGLQFPNYSSELNVNALELDDSALYLCASSPPDRNPPGYTFGSGTRLTVV.